This TCR beta chain came from a study of CD8+CD57+ T cells in acquired aplastic anemia. Study-level background: The mean DNA yield obtained from sorted CD4+ and CD8+ cells came to roughly 3.4 ug. Healthy-donor CD4+ cells averaged around 10 million reads. Study-level results: CD8+ Simpson's diversity showed no significant patient-control difference. Comparison of patients with controls identified around 30 shared CD8+ CDR3 sequences.

Germline values: CDR1 SEHNR, CDR2 FQNEAQ (reference sequence). Between the trimmed V and J ends, which lost 6 bases and 8 bases, there was a span of 10 bases. This CDR3 region has 11 residues. For this clonotype: Its matching antigen is unknown.

The study profiled TCR beta VDJ and CDR3 using genomic DNA as template. In TCRdb, the reads were re-called with MiXCR into one record per CDR3 protein. The data hold about 200,000 distinct CDR3 sequences, with 34% observed a single time. The sequencing sample was made of sorted CD4+, CD8+, or CD8+CD57+ T cells (not recorded which) from PBMCs. The genes are TRBV7-9 and TRBJ1-2; the D is unclear. This clonotype was sampled from a human donor in good health, serving as a control. CDR3 bases: TGTGCCAGCAGTTACATAGCCGGCTACACCTTC. It encodes CASSYIAGYTF.